Listed here are 18 T cell receptor beta chains from one sample, sequenced in a study of T-cell reconstitution after alpha-beta-depleted transplantation in children (dated by TCRdb to the mid-2010s). Library preparation was by PCR. TCRdb shows the sequencer as Illumina HiSeq 2500. TCR libraries were prepared with molecular barcoding, using unique molecular identifiers to normalize TCRbeta repertoire quantification. TCRdb reran the public reads through fastp at Q25 and MiXCR, keeping productive beta chains. Each entry merges the rows of one CDR3 protein and shows their most common DNA and genes. The sample includes nearly 550,000 distinct CDR3 sequences, with about a sixth observed a single time. Approximately 3% of the sample is in the top ten clones. Sample: PBMCs from the stem cell graft donor, taken from the stem cell graft. The receptors derive from a human donor who donated a stem cell graft to a child with acute lymphoblastic leukemia.

This clonotype was counted ten times or more. This chain joins TRBV12-3 or TRBV12-4 and TRBJ2-3; 13 nucleotides agree with TRBD2. The CDR3 has 17 amino acids. The V gene end was trimmed by 4 bases and the J gene end by 2 bases; junction bases not matched to a gene: 6. The CDR3 is CASSYGTSGTPTDTQYF. CDR3 DNA sequence: TGTGCCAGCAGTTACGGGACTAGCGGGACCCCCACAGATACGCAGTATTTT.

This clonotype was detected a few times. This chain joins TRBV5-1 and TRBJ1-2; D not resolved. CDR3 length equals 13 residues. V was pared by 6 bases and J by 3 bases, with 12 bases between. Germline V CDR1 and CDR2: SGHRS, YFSETQ. The CDR3 is CASNDDWDYGYTF. The CDR3 bases are TGCGCCAGCAACGACGACTGGGACTATGGCTACACCTTC.

The table lists this clonotype with a few counts. The chain couples TRBV7-9 to TRBJ2-2; weak D call: TRBD1 (6 bases). The CDR3 loop spans 16 amino acids. Germline V gene data show CDR1 as SEHNR and CDR2 as FQNEAQ (reference sequence). Trimming shortened V by 3 bases and J by 9 bases, and 20 bases separated the two germline ends. CDR3 protein: CASSLGPGQDTWELFF. The CDR3 region has the DNA TGTGCCAGCAGCTTGGGACCGGGACAAGATACCTGGGAGCTGTTTTTT.

This clonotype was recorded at least ten times. V is TRBV6-5 and J is TRBJ2-3; D gene ambiguous. The CDR3 length is 14 residues. Trimming shortened V by 1 base and J by 3 bases, and 8 bases separated the two germline ends. Germline V gives CDR1 MNHEY, CDR2 SVGAGI. The CDR3 is CASSYYRATDTQYF. The CDR3 DNA follows: TGTGCCAGCAGTTACTACAGAGCAACAGATACGCAGTATTTT.

The chain has TRBV12-3 or TRBV12-4 and TRBJ2-3; TRBD2 agrees at 9 bases. The CDR3 length is 18 residues. The V segment lost 5 bases and the J segment 3 bases; nucleotides outside the gene matches: 15. CDR3 nucleotides: TGTGCCAGCAGTCCGGCTTTGCGGGAGGGAGTTTGGACAGATACGCAGTATTTT. It encodes CASSPALREGVWTDTQYF.

The chain combines TRBV4-2 with TRBJ2-1; 7 nucleotides agree with TRBD2. CDR1 LGHNA and CDR2 YNFKEQ come from the germline V gene. CDR3 size: 14 residues. V lost 4 bases and J lost 7; bases outside the gene matches: 7. The DNA for the CDR3 is TGTGCCAGCAGCCTGTGGGACTACGGGAATGAGCAGTTCTTC. Its protein is CASSLWDYGNEQFF.

This clonotype was seen repeatedly, ten times or more. The CDR3 bases are TGTGCCAGCAGCCCCCCCAGTGTGTCGGGCACCGGGGAGCTGTTTTTT. This translates into CASSPPSVSGTGELFF. The V call is TRBV27, the J call TRBJ2-2; D ambiguous. This CDR3 region has 16 residues. With 6 bases removed from V and 4 bases from J, the gap between germline ends came to 18 bases. The V gene's germline CDR1 is MNHEY and CDR2 SMNVEV (reference sequence).

The chain combines TRBV12-3 or TRBV12-4 with TRBJ2-7, with D hard to call. This CDR3 contains 13 residues. V gave up 3 bases and J gave up 2 bases, with 8 bases separating them. The CDR3 loop is CASSFASTYEQYF. CDR3 in DNA: TGTGCCAGCAGTTTTGCATCTACCTACGAGCAGTACTTC.

The chain employs TRBV20-1 and TRBJ2-1, with 11 nucleotides matching TRBD2. Trimming removed 6 bases from V and 8 bases from J; junction bases left unmatched: 12. The CDR3 consists of 15 residues. Germline V lookup: CDR1 DFQATT, CDR2 SNEGSKA (reference sequence). CDR3 sequence: CSAPIAGGPGDEQFF. The CDR3, as DNA: TGCAGTGCCCCTATAGCGGGAGGGCCGGGGGATGAGCAGTTCTTC.

The chain has TRBV29-1 and TRBJ2-3, with no clear D. The V end lost 6 bases, the J end lost 6 bases, and 7 bases lay between the germline ends. The CDR3 covers 10 residues. Germline CDR1 reads SQVTM; CDR2 reads ANQGSEA. The CDR3 loop reads CSVLWDTQYF. CDR3 bases: TGCAGCGTCCTTTGGGATACGCAGTATTTT.

This rearrangement joins TRBV15 to TRBJ2-7; unclear D gene. CDR1 is LNHNV, CDR2 YYDKDF, per germline (reference sequence). V shed 3 bases and J shed 3 bases, with 12 bases lying between them. The CDR3 has 14 amino acids. CDR3 residues: CATSSQRLSYEQYF. The CDR3 DNA sequence: TGTGCCACCAGCAGCCAGAGGTTGAGCTACGAGCAGTACTTC.

The chain uses TRBV12-3 or TRBV12-4 and TRBJ2-1; 8 bases match TRBD1. V shed 8 bases and J 4 bases; nucleotides not matched to a gene: 10. The CDR3 length is 15 residues. For the CDR3, the DNA is TGTGCCAGCGCATTTCCAGGGGGCGCATACAATGAGCAGTTCTTC. Protein sequence: CASAFPGGAYNEQFF.

This clonotype has more than one count but fewer than ten. The rearrangement joins TRBV5-1 to TRBJ2-7; TRBD1 matches 10 bases. Germline trimming cut 3 bases from V and 0 bases from J; bases unmatched to any gene: 6. CDR1 and CDR2 (germline): SGHRS, YFSETQ. CDR3 length: 16 residues. CDR3 sequence: CASSSRQGAFSYEQYF. The CDR3 DNA reads as TGCGCCAGCAGCTCCAGACAGGGGGCCTTCTCCTACGAGCAGTACTTC.

This clonotype has a handful of counts. This chain links TRBV7-9 with TRBJ2-1; no clear D gene. Germline V gene lookup returns CDR1 SEHNR and CDR2 FQNEAQ (reference sequence). The length of the CDR3 is 12 residues. Trimming shortened V by 4 bases and J by 9 bases, and 10 bases separated the two germline ends. The CDR3 protein is CASSSHAIEQFF. CDR3 bases: TGTGCCAGCAGCTCGCACGCAATTGAGCAGTTCTTC. Using reference TRBV7-9 and TRBJ2-1 for the parts outside the CDR3, the full variable domain is DTGVSQNPRHKITKRGQNVTFRCDPISEHNRLYWYRQTLGQGPEFLTYFQNEAQLEKSRLLSDRFSAERPKGSFSTLEIQRTEQGDSAMYLCASSSHAIEQFFGPGTRLTVL.

The genes are TRBV6-2 or TRBV6-3 and TRBJ2-1, with D maybe TRBD2 (5 bases). Per germline, CDR1 MNHEY and CDR2 SVGEGT. V lost 7 bases, J lost 7 bases, and 20 bases lay in between. This CDR3 is 15 amino acids long. CDR3 bases: TGTGCCAGCACCCCACGTGGGCTTGAGGGAAATGAGCAGTTCTTC. It encodes CASTPRGLEGNEQFF.

This chain connects TRBV5-5 to TRBJ2-6; perhaps TRBD1 as D (5 bases). Germline-derived CDR1 and CDR2 are SGHKS and YYEKEE (reference sequence). V dropped 5 bases and J dropped 0 bases, with 12 bases sitting between them. This CDR3 region has 16 residues. DNA for the CDR3: TGTGCCAGCAGTCTACAGGTCCACTCTGGGGCCAACGTCCTGACTTTC. Amino acid sequence: CASSLQVHSGANVLTF.

This clonotype was detected only a few times. The chain is built from TRBV11-2 and TRBJ1-1; 7 positions match TRBD1. CDR1 and CDR2 from the germline V gene are SGHAT and FQNNGV. Trimming took 3 bases from V and 1 from J; bases not matched to a gene: 5. The CDR3 extends over 15 amino acids. The CDR3 bases are TGTGCCAGCAGCTTCAACAGGGGACCGAACACTGAAGCTTTCTTT. Translation gives CASSFNRGPNTEAFF.

Concerning this clonotype itself: One end of the junction does not line up with germline, which may come from a read error. The chain links TRBV5-1 to TRBJ2-7, with 7 bases lining up with TRBD1. Per the germline V gene, CDR1 is SGHRS and CDR2 is YFSETQ. This CDR3 spans 14 amino acids. The CDR3, as DNA: TGCGCCAGCATCTTGGGGGCAGGGGGATACGAGCAGTACTTC. Translated: CASILGAGGYEQYF.